Shown below are 2 T cell receptor beta chains from a single sample sequenced in a study of beta chain features in type 1 diabetes (dated by TCRdb to the late 2010s). General study outcomes and caveats: In all four CD4+ subsets, TCRB CDR3 length was moderately but significantly shorter in type 1 diabetes patients.

The library was obtained by the immunoSEQ multiplex PCR assay. The entire amount of isolated RNA was reverse transcribed using the High Capacity cDNA Reverse Transcription Kit, so the sequenced TCRB transcripts were expressed ones. TCRdb limited this immuneACCESS table to in-frame rearrangements with V and J called. A share of clones is missing; checked studies link under half to unresolved V genes, and the rest is unexplained. Within this sample are more than 250,000 clones, with approximately 25% of them counted one time only. The top ten clones comprise around 0.013% of the sample. These receptors have no known antigen. Source material: naive CD4+ T cells from blood. Read against the paper, the sample's cell subset or site label means: true naive CD4+ T cells. These receptor sequences come from a woman aged 30 to 39 with type 1 diabetes.

The V and J genes are TRBV7-3 and TRBJ2-3; TRBD1 matches at 7 bases. Trimming cost V 4 bases and J 7 bases; bases outside gene matches: 2. This CDR3 is built from 12 residues. Germline V CDR1 and CDR2: SGHTA, FQGTGA. CDR3 residues: CASSSGQHTQYF. CDR3 sequence (DNA): TGTGCCAGCAGCTCGGGACAGCATACGCAGTATTTT.

The chain has TRBV18 and TRBJ1-2; no reliable D call. CDR3 size: 13 residues. Trimming left V 3 bases short and J 4 bases short, with 9 bases between. CDR1 is KGHSH and CDR2 is LQKENI in the germline V gene. CDR3 nucleotide sequence: TGTGCCAGCTCACCTGTAGATGCCTATGGCTACACCTTC. It is translated as CASSPVDAYGYTF.